The source of this TCR beta chain is a study of blood T cell repertoires in COVID-19. It was during active infection that Seattle patients were enrolled and then longitudinally followed. As handled by the study authors: Reference gene primer amplification in the assay estimated nucleated cell counts. Generated by immunoSEQ multiplex PCR, the TCRdb table keeps only in-frame clones and is missing some. For V, J and clone size, that table is used; D and trimming come from the DNA. The table includes roughly 460,000 clones, around 90% detected once. Germline CDR1 and CDR2: SGHKS and YYEKEE (reference sequence). V was trimmed by 2 bases and J by 8 bases, leaving 7 bases between them. The CDR3 extends over 11 amino acids.

This clonotype was sampled from a man aged 18 to 30 with COVID-19, enrolled during active disease. J is TRBJ1-1 and V is TRBV5-5; D remains ambiguous. What was sequenced was peripheral blood. As DNA, the CDR3 is TGTGCCAGCAGCTTATCCCAGGAAGCTTTCTTT. Protein product: CASSLSQEAFF.